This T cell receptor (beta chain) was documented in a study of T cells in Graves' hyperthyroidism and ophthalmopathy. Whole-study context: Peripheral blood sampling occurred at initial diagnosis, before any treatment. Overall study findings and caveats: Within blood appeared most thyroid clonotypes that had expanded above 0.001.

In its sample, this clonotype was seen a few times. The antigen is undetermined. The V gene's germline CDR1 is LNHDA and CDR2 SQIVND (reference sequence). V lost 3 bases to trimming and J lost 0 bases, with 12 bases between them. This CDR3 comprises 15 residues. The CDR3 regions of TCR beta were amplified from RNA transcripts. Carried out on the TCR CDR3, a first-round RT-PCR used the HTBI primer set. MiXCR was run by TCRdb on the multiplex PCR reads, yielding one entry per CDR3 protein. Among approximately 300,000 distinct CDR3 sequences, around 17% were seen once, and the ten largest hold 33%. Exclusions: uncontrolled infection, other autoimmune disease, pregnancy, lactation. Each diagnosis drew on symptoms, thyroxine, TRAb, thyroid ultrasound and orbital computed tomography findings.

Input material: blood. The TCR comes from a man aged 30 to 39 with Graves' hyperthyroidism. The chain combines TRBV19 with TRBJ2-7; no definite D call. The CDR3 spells CASSIQAVSSYEQYF. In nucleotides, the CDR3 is TGTGCCAGTAGTATTCAGGCGGTGAGCTCCTACGAGCAGTACTTC.